This T cell receptor (beta chain) was documented in a study of blood T cell repertoires in COVID-19. Trimming removed 2 bases at V and 5 bases at J, with 9 bases between. This CDR3 contains 13 residues. Germline V gene sequence: CDR1 KGHSH, CDR2 LQKENI. Using immunoSEQ multiplex PCR, the repertoire was profiled, and TCRdb retains in-frame clones only, with some absent. The profile shows 230,000 or so clones, around 90% of them singletons. Sequenced input: PBMCs or T cells enriched from blood (not recorded which). This chain uses TRBV18 with TRBJ1-2; D might be TRBD1 (5 bases). This TCR was sampled from a woman aged 25 to 39 who had recovered from COVID-19. The CDR3 loop reads CASSPGGMYGYTF. The CDR3 nucleotides are TGTGCCAGCTCACCAGGGGGGATGTATGGCTACACCTTC. Variable domain in full (rest from reference TRBV18 and TRBJ1-2): NAGVMQNPRHLVRRRGQEARLRCSPMKGHSHVYWYRQLPEEGLKFMVYLQKENIIDESGMPKERFSAEFPKEGPSILRIQQVVRGDSAAYFCASSPGGMYGYTFGSGTRLTVV.